The present T cell receptor (beta chain) was sequenced within a study of T cells in Graves' hyperthyroidism and ophthalmopathy. The CDR3 is 15 residues long. V was pared by 6 bases and J by 2 bases, with 17 bases between. Germline CDR1 is SGHAT and CDR2 is FQNNGV. This clonotype was seen only once. RNA transcripts provided the source from which TCR beta CDR3 regions were amplified. The TCR CDR3 first-round RT-PCR relied on the HTBI primer set. TCRdb called the multiplex PCR reads again in MiXCR, with one record for every CDR3 protein. The sample includes approximately 560,000 distinct CDR3 sequences, 46% of them seen just once.

The origin of this receptor is a woman between 18 and 29 years old with Graves' hyperthyroidism. The chain has TRBV11-2 and TRBJ2-7; D uncertain. The sequenced sample consisted of peripheral blood or thyroid tissue (not recorded which). The DNA for the CDR3 is TGTGCCAGCAGTCCCCGCCAGTCGTCCCCCTACGAGCAGTACTTC. Translation: CASSPRQSSPYEQYF.